The clone carrying this TCR beta chain has more than one count but fewer than ten. This CDR3 comprises 15 residues. V shed 3 bases and J 5 bases; nucleotides not matched to a gene: 5. The V gene's germline CDR1 is SGHNT and CDR2 YENEEA. This sample was included in a study of blood T cell repertoires in COVID-19. Study-wide background: Sample material is recorded as cDNA or gDNA derived from T cells, B-cell-depleted T cells, or PBMCs.

The age range of participants was about 18 to 100 years, with residence in roughly 25 US areas. Participants' reported clinical history set cohort assignment. What the recovered Cohort 3 donors had was two negative PCRs, clearance, or symptom resolution. Repertoires were generated with immunoSEQ multiplex PCR, while TCRdb's copy carries only in-frame clones and drops some. Of over 250,000 clones listed, approximately 89% are singletons. This chain links TRBV11-3 with TRBJ1-5; 9 bases match TRBD1. The sequence was collected from a woman aged 60-75 years who had recovered from COVID-19. What was sequenced was PBMCs or T cells enriched from blood (not recorded which). CDR3 amino acids: CASSLGTGLDQPQHF. The CDR3 DNA reads TGTGCCAGCAGCTTGGGGACAGGGCTCGATCAGCCCCAGCATTTT. The whole variable domain, remainder taken from reference TRBV11-3 and TRBJ1-5, is EAGVVQSPRYKIIEKKQPVAFWCNPISGHNTLYWYLQNLGQGPELLIRYENEEAVDDSQLPKDRFSAERLKGVDSTLKIQPAELGDSAVYLCASSLGTGLDQPQHFGDGTRLSIL.